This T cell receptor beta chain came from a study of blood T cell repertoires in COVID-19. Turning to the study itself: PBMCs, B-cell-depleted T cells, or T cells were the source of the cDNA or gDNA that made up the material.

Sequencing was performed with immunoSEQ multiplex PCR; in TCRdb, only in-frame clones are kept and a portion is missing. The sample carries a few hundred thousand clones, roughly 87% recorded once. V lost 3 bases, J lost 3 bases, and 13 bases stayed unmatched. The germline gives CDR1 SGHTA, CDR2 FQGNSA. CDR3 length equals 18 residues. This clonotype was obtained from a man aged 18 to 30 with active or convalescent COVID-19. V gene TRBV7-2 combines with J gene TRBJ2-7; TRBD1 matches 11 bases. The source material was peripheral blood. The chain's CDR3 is CASSFGQGASVFNYEQYF. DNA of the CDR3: TGTGCCAGCAGCTTCGGACAGGGGGCGAGTGTTTTCAACTACGAGCAGTACTTC.